These 32 T cell receptor beta chains were sequenced from one sample in a study of T cells in narcolepsy. The method was immunoSEQ multiplex PCR; TCRdb's version includes in-frame clones alone and lacks a portion of them. The sample gives fewer than 40,000 clones, 70% to 80% of which show up once; 1.1% is in the top ten. The sequencing input was CD45RA- memory CD4+ T cells from PBMCs. The receptors were sampled from a human donor with narcolepsy.

This clone was seen a handful of times. A read error may account for a junction end that differs from germline. The chain employs TRBV23-1 and TRBJ2-2; D possibly uses TRBD1 or TRBD2 (5 bases each). Being an ORF, TRBV23-1 has a function that is uncertain. This CDR3 contains 11 residues. The CDR3 reads CGTVNTGELFF. CDR3 sequence (DNA): TGTGGGACGGTGAACACCGGGGAGCTGTTTTTT.

The chain links TRBV15 to TRBJ2-5; a weak D match, TRBD2 (5 bases). The end of the DNA fits TRBJ2-7 better, so the J call may be wrong. This CDR3 comprises 14 residues. Germline V gene data show CDR1 as LNHNV and CDR2 as YYDKDF (reference sequence). CDR3 sequence (DNA): TGTGCCACCAGCAGGGAGACTAATTCCTACGAGCAGTACTTC. Protein product: CATSRETNSYEQYF.

The rearrangement joins TRBV11-2 to TRBJ2-7; no clear D. Between the trimmed V and J ends, which lost 1 base and 3 bases, there was a span of 1 base. The CDR3 is 11 residues long. Germline values: CDR1 SGHAT, CDR2 FQNNGV. The CDR3 region has the DNA TGTGCCAGCAGCTTAGTCTACGAGCAGTACTTC. Translation: CASSLVYEQYF.

In DNA form, the CDR3 reads TGTGCCAGCACCGATCCCCAGGGGGTCTATGGCTACACCTTC. Protein product: CASTDPQGVYGYTF. V usage is TRBV28 and J usage is TRBJ1-2, with TRBD1 matching over 7 bases. V was clipped by 7 bases and J by 4 bases; unmatched bases: 9. The CDR3 loop spans 14 amino acids. The germline V gene encodes CDR1 MDHEN and CDR2 SYDVKM.

This chain links TRBV19 with TRBJ2-5, with 11 bases fitting TRBD2. The CDR3 has 16 residues. The V gene end was trimmed by 4 bases and the J gene end by 4 bases; junction bases not matched to a gene: 8. Germline V CDR1 and CDR2: LNHDA, SQIVND (reference sequence). The CDR3 spells CASSNQLAGVRETQYF. CDR3 coding DNA: TGTGCCAGTAGTAACCAACTAGCGGGAGTCAGAGAGACCCAGTACTTC.

The chain employs TRBV14 and TRBJ2-5; D is uncertain. The CDR3 spans 17 residues. Germline CDR1 is SGHDN and CDR2 is FVKESK. The V end was cut by 1 base, the J end by 5 bases, with 20 bases between. CDR3 region: CASSQGLRRTGRETQYF. The CDR3 DNA follows: TGTGCCAGCAGCCAAGGTCTCAGACGGACCGGACGGGAGACCCAGTACTTC.

The gene calls are TRBV28 and TRBJ2-5; 7 bases fit TRBD1. J lost 1 base, V lost 5 bases, and 1 base had no gene match. The CDR3 consists of 13 residues. The V gene's germline CDR1 is MDHEN and CDR2 SYDVKM. The CDR3 loop reads CASSPGGQETQYF. The CDR3 DNA follows: TGTGCCAGCAGTCCAGGGGGCCAAGAGACCCAGTACTTC.

The CDR3 bases are TGTGCCAGCAGTCCCCGTGTTAGCGGGGTCGGAGAGACCCAGTACTTC. It specifies CASSPRVSGVGETQYF. This chain links TRBV6-6 with TRBJ2-5, with 8 bases aligning to TRBD2. The V segment lost 5 bases and the J segment 4 bases; nucleotides outside the gene matches: 12. This CDR3 is 16 amino acids long. Germline CDR1 MNHNY, CDR2 SVGAGI (reference sequence).

The chain recombines TRBV4-1 with TRBJ2-3, with 9 bases lining up with TRBD2. Looked up from germline, CDR1 is MGHRA and CDR2 is YSYEKL. V was pared by 1 base and J by 3 bases, with 14 bases of the junction left unmatched. The CDR3 runs to 19 residues. The CDR3 DNA sequence: TGCGCCAGCAGCCAAGGAGACGGCGGGGGGGCGCGGAGGACAGATACGCAGTATTTT. It translates to CASSQGDGGGARRTDTQYF.

For this clone: One junction end does not reproduce the germline sequence, and a read error may be involved. This rearrangement joins TRBV7-2 to TRBJ2-1; 10 positions agree with TRBD1. CDR1 and CDR2 (germline): SGHTA, FQGNSA. The CDR3 runs to 14 residues. As DNA, the CDR3 is TGTGCCAGCAGCCGACAGGGGGCTTACAGTGAGCAGTTCTTC. As protein: CASSRQGAYSEQFF.

The rearrangement joins TRBV7-6 to TRBJ2-5; 7 positions agree with TRBD1. Germline values: CDR1 SGHVS, CDR2 FNYEAQ. The ends lost 1 base at V and 4 bases at J; junction bases unmatched: 6. There are 15 residues in the CDR3. The CDR3 bases are TGTGCCAGCAGCTTAGTTGGACAGGCGGGAGAGACCCAGTACTTC. Translation: CASSLVGQAGETQYF.

The chain employs TRBV19 and TRBJ2-3, with TRBD1 matching over 7 bases. The germline CDR1 and CDR2 sequences are LNHDA and SQIVND (reference sequence). CDR3 size: 14 residues. J lost 2 bases, V lost 5 bases, and 4 bases had no gene match. CDR3 in DNA: TGTGCCAGTAGTCCGGGACAGCACACAGATACGCAGTATTTT. This sequence encodes CASSPGQHTDTQYF.

The V call is TRBV27, the J call TRBJ2-2, with unresolved D. CDR1 is MNHEY and CDR2 is SMNVEV in the germline V gene (reference sequence). This CDR3 has 12 amino acids. V was trimmed by 6 bases and J by 9 bases, leaving 11 bases between them. CDR3: CASRDPGRELFF. CDR3 nucleotides: TGTGCCAGCAGGGACCCGGGCCGGGAGCTGTTTTTT.

This chain links TRBV9 with TRBJ2-7; the match to TRBD1 covers 7 bases. The CDR3 loop spans 14 amino acids. The junction had 10 bases not matched to a gene; V was cut back by 4 bases and J by 6 bases. From germline, CDR1 is SGDLS and CDR2 YYNGEE. The CDR3, as DNA: TGTGCCAGCAGCTCCCGGACAGGTACGGCCGAGCAGTACTTC. Amino acid sequence: CASSSRTGTAEQYF.

The chain couples TRBV10-3 to TRBJ1-1, with 9 positions matching TRBD1. V lost 3 bases and J lost 4; bases outside the gene matches: 6. The CDR3 has 15 amino acids. Germline assignment: CDR1 ENHRY and CDR2 SYGVKD. CDR3 nucleotides: TGTGCCATCAGTGATCAGGACAGGGGAAGCACTGAAGCTTTCTTT. Protein product: CAISDQDRGSTEAFF.

The CDR3 here is CASSRYRENEQFF. For the CDR3, the DNA is TGTGCCAGCAGCAGATACCGGGAGAACGAGCAGTTCTTC. This chain links TRBV11-2 with TRBJ2-1, with a possible D match to TRBD2 (6 bases). V dropped 5 bases and J dropped 10 bases, with 15 bases sitting between them. Germline loops: CDR1 SGHAT, CDR2 FQNNGV. CDR3 length equals 13 residues. The full variable domain, with the rest looked up from reference TRBV11-2 and TRBJ2-1, is EAGVAQSPRYKIIEKRQSVAFWCNPISGHATLYWYQQILGQGPKLLIQFQNNGVVDDSQLPKDRFSAERLKGVDSTLKIQPAKLEDSAVYLCASSRYRENEQFFGPGTRLTVL.

This chain connects TRBV27 to TRBJ1-2; 12 bases align to TRBD1. The CDR3 is 15 residues long. V was pared by 0 bases and J by 7 bases, with 3 bases of the junction left unmatched. Germline values: CDR1 MNHEY, CDR2 SMNVEV (reference sequence). CDR3 in DNA: TGTGCCAGCAGTTTATCGGGACAGGGGGCGGGTGGCTACACCTTC. Protein: CASSLSGQGAGGYTF.

In DNA, the CDR3 is TGTGCCTGGGGCCGGGACAGGGCTCGCGAGCAGTACTTC. Its translation: CAWGRDRAREQYF. V is TRBV30 and J is TRBJ2-7; TRBD1 agrees at 9 bases. With V trimmed by 5 bases and J by 6 bases, 8 bases remained unmatched. The CDR3 consists of 13 residues. Germline V gene lookup returns CDR1 GTSNPN and CDR2 SVGIG (reference sequence).

V and J are TRBV7-3 and TRBJ2-2; unclear D gene. Trimming removed 1 base from V and 0 bases from J, with 9 bases in between. CDR3 length equals 16 residues. Germline V gives CDR1 SGHTA, CDR2 FQGTGA. CDR3 sequence (DNA): TGTGCCAGCAGCTTAAGTACGACACCGAACACCGGGGAGCTGTTTTTT. It yields the protein CASSLSTTPNTGELFF.

V usage is TRBV28 and J usage is TRBJ2-7; 8 positions match TRBD2. Germline V gene lookup returns CDR1 MDHEN and CDR2 SYDVKM. The CDR3 runs 11 residues. Trimming cost V 3 bases and J 9 bases; bases outside gene matches: 1. The CDR3 reads CASSFAGGQYF. As DNA, the CDR3 is TGTGCCAGCAGTTTCGCGGGGGGGCAGTACTTC. The whole variable domain, remainder taken from reference TRBV28 and TRBJ2-7, is DVKVTQSSRYLVKRTGEKVFLECVQDMDHENMFWYRQDPGLGLRLIYFSYDVKMKEKGDIPEGYSVSREKKERFSLILESASTNQTSMYLCASSFAGGQYFGPGTRLTVT.

The chain carries TRBV11-3 and TRBJ2-3; 11 positions match TRBD2. J lost 6 bases, V lost 5 bases, and 7 bases had no gene match. The CDR3 covers 15 residues. CDR1 and CDR2 from the germline V gene are SGHNT and YENEEA. DNA of the CDR3: TGTGCCAGCAGCAATAGCGGGAGGGCCCCGGATACGCAGTATTTT. Protein product: CASSNSGRAPDTQYF.

The chain joins TRBV6-1 to TRBJ1-2; no clear D gene. V was cut by 6 bases and J by 4 bases, with 9 bases left in between. Germline values: CDR1 MNHNS, CDR2 SASEGT. CDR3 size: 12 residues. CDR3 sequence reads: CASSPDPYGYTF. The CDR3 DNA is TGTGCCAGCAGCCCTGACCCCTATGGCTACACCTTC.

This clone was recorded a few times. The chain is built from TRBV5-1 and TRBJ2-7; D is ambiguous. This CDR3 is built from 11 residues. Germline assignment: CDR1 SGHRS and CDR2 YFSETQ. The V end lost 5 bases, the J end lost 0 bases, and 3 bases lay between the germline ends. The CDR3 loop reads CASSSSYEQYF. The CDR3 bases are TGCGCCAGCAGTTCCTCCTACGAGCAGTACTTC.

The V gene is TRBV5-1, the J gene TRBJ2-7; TRBD2 matches at 14 bases. Germline V gives CDR1 SGHRS, CDR2 YFSETQ. The CDR3 has 19 amino acids. With V trimmed by 4 bases and J by 3 bases, 15 bases remained unmatched. This CDR3 is CASSMVLVGLAGAGYEQYF. The DNA for the CDR3 is TGCGCCAGCAGCATGGTTCTAGTGGGACTAGCGGGAGCTGGCTACGAGCAGTACTTC.

The chain recombines TRBV7-2 with TRBJ2-7; tentatively, D is TRBD2 (6 bases). Germline loops: CDR1 SGHTA, CDR2 FQGNSA. V was trimmed by 1 base and J by 2 bases, leaving 12 bases between them. CDR3 size: 15 residues. CDR3 protein: CASSLVSGQTYEQYF. CDR3 coding DNA: TGTGCCAGCAGCTTAGTTAGCGGTCAAACCTACGAGCAGTACTTC.

The chain has TRBV11-2 and TRBJ2-7; D is uncertain. Germline V gives CDR1 SGHAT, CDR2 FQNNGV. This CDR3 spans 15 amino acids. Deletions cut 5 bases from V and 2 bases from J, with 16 bases between. CDR3 in amino acids: CASSTTFRFPYEQYF. In DNA form, the CDR3 reads TGTGCCAGCAGCACTACGTTTAGGTTTCCCTACGAGCAGTACTTC.

The chain has TRBV6-5 and TRBJ2-5; 11 positions agree with TRBD2. Trimming removed 6 bases from V and 11 bases from J; junction bases left unmatched: 14. Germline CDR1 reads MNHEY; CDR2 reads SVGAGI. This CDR3 has 15 amino acids. The CDR3 here is CASRPGLAGIIGQYF. In DNA, the CDR3 is TGTGCCAGCAGACCCGGACTAGCGGGTATTATAGGGCAGTACTTC.

The J gene is TRBJ2-1, the V gene TRBV7-2; TRBD2 aligns across 10 bases. This CDR3 is 15 amino acids long. V shed 5 bases, J shed 3 bases, and the junction held 4 bases outside the gene matches. Germline loops: CDR1 SGHTA, CDR2 FQGNSA. CDR3 in amino acids: CASSRTSGGYNEQFF. CDR3 sequence (DNA): TGTGCCAGCAGCCGGACTAGCGGAGGCTACAATGAGCAGTTCTTC.

The chain recombines TRBV6-1 with TRBJ1-2; 7 nucleotides align to TRBD1. The junction had 24 bases not matched to a gene; V was cut back by 1 base and J by 4 bases. This CDR3 spans 21 amino acids. Per germline, CDR1 MNHNS and CDR2 SASEGT. The CDR3 reads CASSEVISGRRTGGGSYGYTF. Here the CDR3 DNA reads TGTGCCAGCAGTGAAGTGATTTCCGGACGCCGAACCGGAGGGGGCTCCTATGGCTACACCTTC.

The chain employs TRBV6-4 and TRBJ1-2, with TRBD1 matching 12 bases. CDR1 is MRHNA, CDR2 SNTAGT, per germline. The junction had 9 bases not matched to a gene; V was cut back by 4 bases and J by 6 bases. The CDR3 runs 16 residues. This CDR3 is CASSVSPGQGANGYTF. CDR3 DNA sequence: TGTGCCAGCAGTGTCTCCCCGGGACAGGGGGCAAATGGCTACACCTTC.

The chain has TRBV28 and TRBJ1-2; 9 positions match TRBD1. In germline, CDR1 is MDHEN, CDR2 SYDVKM. V dropped 2 bases and J dropped 7; count of bases not matched to a gene: 11. The CDR3 consists of 16 residues. The CDR3 nucleotides read TGTGCCAGCAGTTTACGACCTTTACAGGGGGCGTTTGGCTACACCTTC. Its protein is CASSLRPLQGAFGYTF.

The J gene is TRBJ1-1, the V gene TRBV9, with D uncertain. V lost 3 bases, J lost 4 bases, and 19 bases lay in between. Germline-derived CDR1 and CDR2 are SGDLS and YYNGEE. This CDR3 has 16 amino acids. CDR3: CASSATEGLRGTEAFF. The CDR3 DNA sequence: TGTGCCAGCAGCGCGACGGAAGGGCTACGGGGCACTGAAGCTTTCTTT.